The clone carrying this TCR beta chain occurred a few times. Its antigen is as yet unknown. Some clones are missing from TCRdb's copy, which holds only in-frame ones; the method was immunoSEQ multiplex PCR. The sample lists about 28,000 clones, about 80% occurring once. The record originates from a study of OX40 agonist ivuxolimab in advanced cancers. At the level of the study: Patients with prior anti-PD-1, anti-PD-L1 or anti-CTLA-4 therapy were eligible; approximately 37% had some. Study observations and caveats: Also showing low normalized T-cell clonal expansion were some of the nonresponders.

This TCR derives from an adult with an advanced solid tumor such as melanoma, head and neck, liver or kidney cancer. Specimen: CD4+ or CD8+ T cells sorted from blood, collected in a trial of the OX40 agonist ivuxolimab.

The CDR3 region has the DNA TGTGCCTGGAGACGGCTGTGGTATGGCTACACCTTC. Protein product: CAWRRLWYGYTF. The chain links TRBV30 to TRBJ1-2; no clear D. V was pared by 3 bases and J by 5 bases, with 10 bases between. Per germline, CDR1 GTSNPN and CDR2 SVGIG (reference sequence). This CDR3 is built from 12 residues. The full variable domain, rest sourced from reference TRBV30 and TRBJ1-2, is SQTIHQWPATLVQPVGSPLSLECTVEGTSNPNLYWYRQAAGRGLQLLFYSVGIGQISSEVPQNLSASRPQDRQFILSSKKLLLSDSGFYLCAWRRLWYGYTFGSGTRLTVV.